This T cell receptor (beta chain) appears in the sequencing data of a study of T cells after yellow fever vaccination. To note about this clonotype: No antigen is known for it.

TCRdb recomputed calls from the 5' RACE reads with MiXCR, one row per CDR3 protein. Of roughly 62,000 distinct CDR3 sequences in the sample, approximately 7.7% were seen once. Findings and caveats of the study: Most clones from primary vaccination were detected again post-booster (just under 97% CD4, roughly 85% CD8).

The CDR3 sequence is 11 residues long. Germline V gene lookup returns CDR1 SQVTM and CDR2 ANQGSEA. V shed 6 bases, J shed 8 bases, and the junction held 1 base outside the gene matches. The sequence derives from a man aged 18 to 29 who received the YFV17D yellow fever vaccine. The chain couples TRBV29-1 to TRBJ2-4, with TRBD1 matching 10 bases. Sample: CD8+ T cells sorted from PBMCs, taken on the day of the first yellow fever vaccination. DNA of the CDR3: TGCAGCGTCGGGACAGGGGACATTCAGTACTTC. This sequence encodes CSVGTGDIQYF.